This section outlines one T cell receptor (beta chain) sequence together with its context. Original processing notes: Reference gene primer amplification in the assay estimated nucleated cell counts. Here immunoSEQ multiplex PCR was the method, and the copy in TCRdb shows in-frame clones only, minus some. V, J and clone size were drawn from that table, and D and trimming were deduced from the DNA. The sample shows 30,000 to 35,000 clones, approximately 82% of them seen only once. The sample comes from a study of blood T cell repertoires in COVID-19. The overall study: Both acute and convalescent COVID-19 samples were obtained from the United States, Italy and Spain. The cDNA or gDNA used as material had been derived from T cells, B-cell-depleted T cells, or PBMCs.

The CDR3 runs to 13 residues. V was clipped by 3 bases and J by 0 bases, with 5 bases between them. Sequenced: peripheral blood. This chain connects TRBV12-3 or TRBV12-4 to TRBJ1-1; D remains ambiguous. This clonotype was obtained from a woman aged 55-69 years with acute or convalescent COVID-19. CDR3 protein: CASSFGLNTEAFF. The CDR3 DNA reads TGTGCCAGCAGTTTTGGGCTGAACACTGAAGCTTTCTTT.